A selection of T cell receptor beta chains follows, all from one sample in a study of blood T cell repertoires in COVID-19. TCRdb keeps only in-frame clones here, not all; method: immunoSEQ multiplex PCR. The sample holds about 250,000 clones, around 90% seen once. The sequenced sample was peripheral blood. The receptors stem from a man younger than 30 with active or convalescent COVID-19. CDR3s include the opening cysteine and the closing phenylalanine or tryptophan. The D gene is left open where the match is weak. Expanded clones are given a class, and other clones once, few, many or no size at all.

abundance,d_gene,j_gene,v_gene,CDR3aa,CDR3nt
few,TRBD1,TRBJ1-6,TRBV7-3,CASSSVTGVGSPLHF,TGTGCCAGCAGCTCCGTTACAGGGGTAGGTTCACCCCTCCACTTT
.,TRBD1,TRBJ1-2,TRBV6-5,CASSGDRGYGYTF,TGTGCCAGCAGCGGGGACAGGGGGTATGGCTACACCTTC
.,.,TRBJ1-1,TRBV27,CASSLFPPGQEAFF,TGTGCCAGCAGTTTATTCCCACCCGGACAGGAAGCTTTCTTT
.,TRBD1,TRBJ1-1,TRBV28,CASRDRLNTEAFF,TGTGCCAGCAGGGACAGGTTGAACACTGAAGCTTTCTTT
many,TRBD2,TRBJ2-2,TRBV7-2,CASSPPSGGNTGELFF,TGTGCCAGCAGCCCCCCTAGCGGGGGAAACACCGGGGAGCTGTTTTTT
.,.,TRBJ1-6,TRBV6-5,CASSYQTHSPLHF,TGTGCCAGCAGTTACCAGACACATTCACCCCTCCACTTT
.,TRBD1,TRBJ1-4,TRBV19,CASSPLGQGPYEKLFF,TGTGCCAGTAGTCCCCTTGGACAGGGACCTTATGAAAAACTGTTTTTT
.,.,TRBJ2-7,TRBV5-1,CASSLSGHEQYF,TGCGCCAGCAGCTTGTCAGGGCACGAGCAGTACTTC
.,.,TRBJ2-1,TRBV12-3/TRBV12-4,CASSFILNEQFF,TGTGCCAGCAGTTTTATTCTGAATGAGCAGTTCTTC
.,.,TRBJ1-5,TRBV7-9,CASSLGTQDQPQHF,TGTGCCAGCAGCTTAGGGACTCAGGATCAGCCCCAGCATTTT
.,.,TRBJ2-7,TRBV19,CASTPRGGQRVSSEQYF,TGTGCCAGTACCCCCAGGGGTGGGCAGAGGGTCAGCAGCGAGCAGTACTTC
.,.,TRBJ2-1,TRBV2,CASSGWGETIEQFF,TGTGCCAGCAGTGGGTGGGGGGAAACAATTGAGCAGTTCTTC
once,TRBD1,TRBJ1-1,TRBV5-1,CASSGPGQVTEAFF,TGCGCCAGCAGCGGACCGGGACAGGTGACTGAAGCTTTCTTT
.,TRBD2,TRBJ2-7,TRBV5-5,CASSPRLAGAYEQYF,TGTGCCAGCAGCCCTCGACTAGCGGGGGCCTACGAGCAGTACTTC
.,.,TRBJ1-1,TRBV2,CASSPNREGTEAFF,TGTGCCAGCAGTCCAAACAGGGAGGGCACTGAAGCTTTCTTT
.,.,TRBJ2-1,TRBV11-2,CASSLDIQASNEQFF,TGTGCCAGCAGCTTAGATATCCAGGCCTCCAATGAGCAGTTCTTC
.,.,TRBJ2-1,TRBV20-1,CSASHPLTGDRNEQFF,TGCAGTGCTAGTCACCCCCTAACGGGAGATAGGAATGAGCAGTTCTTC
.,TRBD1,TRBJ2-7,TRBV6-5,CASSYVTGSSHEQYF,TGTGCCAGCAGTTATGTGACAGGGTCGTCCCACGAGCAGTACTTC
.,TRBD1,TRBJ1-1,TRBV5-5,CASSSRDSLNTEAFF,TGTGCCAGCAGCAGCCGGGACAGTTTGAACACTGAAGCTTTCTTT
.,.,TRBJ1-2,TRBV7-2,CASSLAQWGKGSFVSGYTF,TGTGCCAGCAGCTTAGCGCAATGGGGCAAAGGCTCGTTTGTAAGCGGCTACACCTTC
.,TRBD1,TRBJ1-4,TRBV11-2,CASSLSLGTGNEKLFF,TGTGCCAGCAGCTTATCGCTCGGGACAGGGAATGAAAAACTGTTTTTT
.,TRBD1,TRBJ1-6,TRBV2,CASVLWAGTGYNSPLHF,TGTGCCAGCGTCCTTTGGGCCGGGACAGGATATAATTCACCCCTCCACTTT
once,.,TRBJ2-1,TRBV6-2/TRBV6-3,CASSPGTVQFF,TGTGCCAGCAGTCCCGGGACTGTCCAGTTCTTC
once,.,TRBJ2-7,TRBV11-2,CASRQGYQDEQYF,TGTGCCAGCAGGCAGGGTTACCAAGACGAGCAGTACTTC
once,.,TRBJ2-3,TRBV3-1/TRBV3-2,CASSQEEDSSTDTQYF,TGTGCCAGCAGCCAAGAAGAAGACTCTAGCACAGATACGCAGTATTTT
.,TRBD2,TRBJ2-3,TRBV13,CASSSSGSGDTQYF,TGTGCCAGCAGCTCTAGCGGGAGCGGTGATACGCAGTATTTT
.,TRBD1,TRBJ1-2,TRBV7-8,CASSFTGQGARYGYTF,TGTGCCAGCAGCTTTACCGGACAGGGGGCGCGCTATGGCTACACCTTC
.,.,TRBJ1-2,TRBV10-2,CASSELPEGGYTF,TGCGCCAGCAGTGAACTCCCGGAGGGTGGCTACACCTTC
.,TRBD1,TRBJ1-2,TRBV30,CAWSVVTGGIGYTF,TGTGCCTGGAGTGTCGTGACAGGGGGAATTGGCTACACCTTC
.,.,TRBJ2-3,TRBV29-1,CSVNPRVGTDTQYF,TGCAGCGTAAACCCCAGGGTGGGCACAGATACGCAGTATTTT
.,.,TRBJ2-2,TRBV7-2,CASSLAGSYTGELFF,TGTGCCAGCAGCTTAGCGGGGAGTTACACCGGGGAGCTGTTTTTT
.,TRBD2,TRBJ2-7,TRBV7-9,CASSPPGLAGGEQYF,TGTGCCAGCAGCCCCCCGGGACTAGCGGGAGGGGAGCAGTACTTC
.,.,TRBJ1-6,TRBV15,CATSSSFGVSPLHF,TGTGCCACCAGCAGTTCTTTCGGGGTATCACCCCTCCACTTT
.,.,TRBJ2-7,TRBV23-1,CASSQEGGRSYEQYF,TGCGCCAGCAGTCAAGAGGGCGGGCGGAGCTACGAGCAGTACTTC
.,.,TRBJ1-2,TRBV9,CASSGRDFNYGYTF,TGTGCCAGCAGCGGACGGGACTTTAACTATGGCTACACCTTC
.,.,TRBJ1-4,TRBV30,CAWAFGTGGELFF,TGTGCCTGGGCTTTTGGGACCGGGGGTGAACTGTTTTTT
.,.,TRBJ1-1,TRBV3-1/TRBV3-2,CASSQIGGNTEAFF,TGTGCCAGCAGCCAAATCGGCGGAAACACTGAAGCTTTCTTT
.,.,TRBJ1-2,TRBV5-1,CASSLGKGLGYTF,TGCGCCAGCAGCTTGGGGAAGGGGCTCGGCTACACCTTC
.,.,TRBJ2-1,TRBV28,CASSLLYGSSYNEQFF,TGTGCCAGCAGTTTATTGTACGGGAGCTCCTACAATGAGCAGTTCTTC
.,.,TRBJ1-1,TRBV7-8,CASSLEGPHTEAFF,TGTGCCAGCAGCCTCGAGGGCCCTCACACTGAAGCTTTCTTT
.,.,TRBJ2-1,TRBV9,CASSLDSGHNEQFF,TGTGCCAGCAGCCTCGATAGCGGCCACAATGAGCAGTTCTTC
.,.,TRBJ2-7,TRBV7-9,CASSLSGDILSYEQYF,TGTGCCAGCAGCTTATCAGGGGACATCCTCTCCTACGAGCAGTACTTC
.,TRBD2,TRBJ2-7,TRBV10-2,CASSESTSGVAYEQYF,TGCGCCAGCAGTGAGTCAACTAGCGGGGTAGCCTACGAGCAGTACTTC
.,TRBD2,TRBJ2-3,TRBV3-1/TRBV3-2,CASSQDTSGSAGGQDTQYF,TGTGCCAGCAGCCAAGATACTAGCGGGAGTGCCGGGGGACAGGATACGCAGTATTTT
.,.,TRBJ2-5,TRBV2,CASSYSQETQYF,TGTGCCAGCAGCTACTCCCAAGAGACCCAGTACTTC
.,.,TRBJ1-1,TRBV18,CASSPPNSWGRETDEAFF,TGTGCCAGCTCACCTCCAAACTCGTGGGGTAGGGAGACGGATGAAGCTTTCTTT
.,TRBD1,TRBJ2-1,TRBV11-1,CASSAGQGGGNEQFF,TGTGCCAGCAGCGCGGGACAGGGTGGAGGTAATGAGCAGTTCTTC
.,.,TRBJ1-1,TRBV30,CAWSPYYDTEAFF,TGTGCCTGGAGCCCCTACTATGACACTGAAGCTTTCTTT
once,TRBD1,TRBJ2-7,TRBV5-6,CASSLMRQGAIEQYF,TGTGCCAGCAGCCTAATGAGACAGGGGGCTATTGAGCAGTACTTC
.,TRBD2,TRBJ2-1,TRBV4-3,CASSPQTGTSAGEQFF,TGCGCCAGCAGCCCACAAACCGGGACTAGCGCGGGAGAGCAGTTCTTC
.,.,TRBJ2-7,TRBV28,CASSFPELYEQYF,TGTGCCAGCAGTTTCCCCGAACTATACGAGCAGTACTTC
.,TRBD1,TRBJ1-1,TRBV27,CASSFTPGGFTEAFF,TGTGCCAGCAGTTTTACGCCAGGGGGCTTTACTGAAGCTTTCTTT
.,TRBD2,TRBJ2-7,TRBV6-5,CASRLAGDHEQYF,TGTGCCAGCAGACTAGCGGGAGACCACGAGCAGTACTTC
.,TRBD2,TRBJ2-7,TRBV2,CASFPGTSGRLYEQYF,TGTGCCAGCTTTCCCGGGACTAGCGGGCGTCTATACGAGCAGTACTTC
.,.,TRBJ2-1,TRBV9,CASSVAEGGTNNEQFF,TGTGCCAGCAGCGTAGCCGAGGGGGGGACGAACAATGAGCAGTTCTTC
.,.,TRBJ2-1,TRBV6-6,CASSRSGENEQFF,TGTGCCAGCTCAAGGTCAGGGGAAAATGAGCAGTTCTTC
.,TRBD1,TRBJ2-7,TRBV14,CASSQHRGQGGYEQYF,TGTGCCAGCAGCCAACACCGGGGACAGGGGGGGTACGAGCAGTACTTC
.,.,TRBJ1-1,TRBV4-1,CASSQEGGGVNTEAFF,TGCGCCAGCAGCCAAGAAGGCGGAGGTGTGAACACTGAAGCTTTCTTT
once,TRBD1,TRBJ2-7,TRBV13,CASSQGAMDEQYF,TGTGCCAGCAGCCAGGGGGCTATGGACGAGCAGTACTTC
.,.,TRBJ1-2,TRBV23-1,CARQLVYGYTF,TGCGCCAGGCAGCTAGTCTATGGCTACACCTTC